One and the same sample provided the 8 T cell receptor beta chains below, sequenced in a study of shared clonotypes between healthy human individuals. The data were produced by immunoSEQ multiplex PCR, yet TCRdb's version contains in-frame clones alone and is incomplete. The sample includes roughly 400,000 clones, approximately 97% of them seen just once. The sequenced material came from memory CD8+ T cells sorted from blood. As for subset: CD45RO+ cells pooled with CCR7-negative TemRA cells. All receptors come from a man aged 25 to 40 in good health.

The chain recombines TRBV15 with TRBJ1-4, with TRBD1 matching 9 bases. V lost 1 base, J lost 10 bases, and 10 bases stayed unmatched. The CDR3 runs to 16 residues. CDR1 LNHNV and CDR2 YYDKDF come from the germline V gene (reference sequence). The CDR3 nucleotides read TGTGCCACCAGCAGAGGGACAGGGGCCTTAGTCGGAAAACTGTTTTTT. It translates to CATSRGTGALVGKLFF.

With regard to this clone: Distinct nucleotide sequences in the sample also encode this CDR3. The V and J genes are TRBV25-1 and TRBJ2-7; D uncertain. The germline V and J ends were trimmed by 2 bases and 3 bases, with 2 bases remaining between them. The V gene's germline CDR1 is MGHDK and CDR2 SYGVNS. The CDR3 is 11 amino acids. The CDR3: CASSESYEQYF. CDR3 DNA sequence: TGTGCCAGCAGTGAAAGCTACGAGCAGTACTTC.

The chain links TRBV19 to TRBJ2-7; D uncertain. Looked up from germline, CDR1 is LNHDA and CDR2 is SQIVND (reference sequence). V was cut by 5 bases and J by 3 bases, with 11 bases left in between. The length of the CDR3 is 13 residues. The CDR3 nucleotides are TGTGCCAGTAGTGTGGGAACTAACTACGAGCAGTACTTC. Translating gives CASSVGTNYEQYF.

This sequence joins TRBV5-1 and TRBJ2-1; D gene uncertain. Germline V gene lookup returns CDR1 SGHRS and CDR2 YFSETQ. V gave up 7 bases and J gave up 4 bases, with 6 bases separating them. This CDR3 spans 11 amino acids. The CDR3 DNA reads as TGCGCCAGCGGAGATTACAATGAGCAGTTCTTC. Amino acid sequence: CASGDYNEQFF.

The CDR3: CASSRLVWGETQYF. CDR3 nucleotide sequence: TGTGCCAGCAGCCGCCTTGTCTGGGGAGAGACCCAGTACTTC. The V gene is TRBV6-5, the J gene TRBJ2-5; D ambiguous. CDR1 is MNHEY, CDR2 SVGAGI, per germline. Trimming removed 6 bases from V and 4 bases from J, with 15 bases in between. The CDR3 contains 14 residues.

The J gene is TRBJ2-5, the V gene TRBV14; TRBD2 aligns across 13 bases. Per the germline V gene, CDR1 is SGHDN and CDR2 is FVKESK. The CDR3 runs to 16 residues. V shed 4 bases, J shed 6 bases, and the junction held 8 bases outside the gene matches. In nucleotides, the CDR3 is TGTGCCAGCAGCCCGGGACCGGGACTAGCGGGAAAGACCCAGTACTTC. Translation: CASSPGPGLAGKTQYF.

As for this clone: The sample has other DNA sequences that encode this CDR3 too. The V and J genes are TRBV28 and TRBJ2-7; TRBD2 aligns across 8 bases. This CDR3 comprises 15 residues. Germline V gives CDR1 MDHEN, CDR2 SYDVKM. Losses at the gene ends were 2 bases for V and 0 bases for J; bases not matched to a gene: 3. The CDR3 DNA reads TGTGCCAGCAGTTTACTAGCGGGCTTCTCCTACGAGCAGTACTTC. This translates into CASSLLAGFSYEQYF.

The chain combines TRBV10-3 with TRBJ2-3; D is ambiguous. This CDR3 contains 14 residues. Per the germline V gene, CDR1 is ENHRY and CDR2 is SYGVKD. V lost 4 bases and J 0 bases, leaving 8 bases between the germline ends. The CDR3 loop is CAISGAASTDTQYF. The CDR3 DNA reads as TGTGCCATCAGTGGGGCTGCTAGCACAGATACGCAGTATTTT.